A selection of T cell receptor beta chains follows, all from one sample in a study of post-analysis software for immune sequencing data. Via MiXCR, TCRdb re-called the PCR reads, giving one row per CDR3 protein. The sample includes about 810,000 distinct CDR3 sequences, roughly 58% of them seen just once. The sample taken for sequencing was blood. These TCRs come from a girl aged 5-17 years with multiple sclerosis. The CDR3 runs from the conserved cysteine through the conserved F or W. D genes are given only for firm matches. Size is stated for part of the rows, as once, few or many counts, or as a class when the clone is expanded.

cdr3_length	clone_size	v_call	d_call	j_call	cdr3_aa	cdr3_nt
13	.	TRBV29-1	.	TRBJ1-2	CSGREGTNYGYTF	TGCAGCGGGCGGGAGGGGACTAACTATGGCTACACCTTC
14	.	TRBV12-3/TRBV12-4	TRBD2	TRBJ2-7	CASSSPGLFYEQYF	TGTGCCAGCAGTTCACCGGGACTATTTTACGAGCAGTACTTC
15	.	TRBV4-2	TRBD2	TRBJ2-1	CASSGELAGDNEQFF	TGTGCCAGCAGCGGGGAACTAGCGGGAGACAATGAGCAGTTCTTC
13	.	TRBV7-2	.	TRBJ2-5	CASSPGFEETQYF	TGTGCCAGCAGCCCGGGGTTTGAGGAGACCCAGTACTTC
17	.	TRBV2	.	TRBJ2-3	CASSRDGPGFNTDTQYF	TGTGCCAGCAGCCGGGACGGCCCAGGGTTTAACACAGATACGCAGTATTTT
18	many	TRBV5-1	TRBD2	TRBJ2-1	CASSLAVGGGLGYNEQFF	TGCGCCAGCAGCTTGGCCGTAGGCGGGGGGCTTGGCTACAATGAGCAGTTCTTC
15	.	TRBV3-1	TRBD1	TRBJ1-6	CASSSWDRRYSPLHF	TGTGCCAGCAGTTCCTGGGACAGGAGGTATTCACCCCTCCACTTT
15	.	TRBV27	.	TRBJ1-5	CASSPISTSRQPQHF	TGTGCCAGCAGCCCGATCTCCACTTCCCGGCAGCCCCAGCATTTT
15	few	TRBV12-3/TRBV12-4	.	TRBJ1-5	CASSLVGSSNQPQHF	TGTGCCAGCAGTTTAGTGGGGAGCTCCAATCAGCCCCAGCATTTT
16	.	TRBV7-2	TRBD2	TRBJ2-3	CASSPTAGVPTDTQYF	TGTGCCAGCAGCCCAACAGCGGGGGTCCCCACAGATACGCAGTATTTT
17	.	TRBV20-1	TRBD2	TRBJ2-7	CSAGPGTSGGFGYEQYF	TGCAGTGCTGGCCCCGGGACTAGCGGGGGGTTTGGCTACGAGCAGTACTTC
12	few	TRBV29-1	.	TRBJ2-3	CSVWTSTDTQYF	TGCAGCGTTTGGACTAGCACAGATACGCAGTATTTT
14	.	TRBV29-1	.	TRBJ2-6	CSVVFGSGANVLTF	TGCAGCGTTGTATTCGGCTCTGGGGCCAACGTCCTGACTTTC
12	few	TRBV7-9	.	TRBJ2-1	CASSLYGSEQFF	TGTGCCAGCAGCTTATACGGTAGTGAGCAGTTCTTC
16	.	TRBV7-8	TRBD1	TRBJ1-5	CASSSWDRALNQPQHF	TGTGCCAGCAGCTCCTGGGACAGGGCTTTAAATCAGCCCCAGCATTTT
20	.	TRBV5-1	TRBD2	TRBJ2-1	CASSLVPGLAGGLSKNEQFF	TGCGCCAGCAGCTTGGTACCTGGACTAGCGGGGGGGCTTTCGAAGAATGAGCAGTTCTTC
15	.	TRBV5-1	.	TRBJ2-7	CASSLETGRNYEQYF	TGCGCCAGCAGCTTGGAAACGGGGCGGAACTACGAGCAGTACTTC
20	.	TRBV7-8	.	TRBJ2-3	CASSLASLLDRFYNTDTQYF	TGTGCCAGCAGCTTAGCGTCGTTACTAGACCGCTTTTATAACACAGATACGCAGTATTTT
22	.	TRBV5-1	TRBD2	TRBJ2-1	CASSLDPRPGAGGSSSYNEQFF	TGCGCCAGCAGTTTGGACCCTCGGCCGGGAGCGGGAGGATCAAGCTCCTACAATGAGCAGTTCTTC
15	.	TRBV29-1	.	TRBJ2-7	CSVKIAPGPWDEQYF	TGCAGCGTTAAAATTGCGCCAGGACCCTGGGACGAGCAGTACTTC
14	few	TRBV6-2/TRBV6-3	.	TRBJ1-2	CASSYSVNYYGYTF	TGTGCCAGCAGTTACTCGGTCAACTACTATGGCTACACCTTC
14	many	TRBV5-1	TRBD1	TRBJ2-7	CASSPGTGAYEQYF	TGTGCCAGCAGCCCCGGGACAGGGGCCTACGAGCAGTACTTC
13	.	TRBV3-1	.	TRBJ2-7	CASSQDLGVLQYF	TGTGCCAGCAGCCAAGATCTGGGAGTACTGCAGTACTTC
15	.	TRBV20-1	TRBD2	TRBJ2-7	CSARPRREDPYEQYF	TGCAGTGCTAGACCCAGGCGGGAGGACCCCTACGAGCAGTACTTC
14	.	TRBV20-1	TRBD2	TRBJ2-7	CSAVNSGGAYEQYF	TGCAGTGCTGTTAATAGCGGGGGGGCCTACGAGCAGTACTTC
17	.	TRBV21-1	.	TRBJ1-2	CASSKTSGTGDNYGYTF	TGTGCCAGCAGCAAAACATCCGGGACAGGTGATAACTATGGCTACACCTTC
15	once	TRBV6-5	TRBD1	TRBJ2-5	CASSLGQGVEKTQYF	TGTGCCAGCAGTTTGGGACAGGGGGTTGAAAAGACCCAGTACTTC
15	few	TRBV7-9	TRBD1	TRBJ2-7	CASSLLRGRNYEQYF	TGTGCCAGCAGCTTATTGAGGGGGCGGAACTACGAGCAGTACTTC
18	.	TRBV5-1	TRBD2	TRBJ2-7	CASSTPGLAGSPPYEQYF	TGCGCCAGCAGCACACCGGGACTAGCGGGTAGCCCCCCCTACGAGCAGTACTTC
13	.	TRBV29-1	.	TRBJ2-7	CSVRNRVLYEQYF	TGCAGCGTCCGTAACAGGGTTCTCTACGAGCAGTACTTC
19	.	TRBV12-3/TRBV12-4	TRBD2	TRBJ2-5	CASSSVGLAGTIRSETQYF	TGTGCCAGCAGTTCCGTGGGACTAGCGGGGACCATTCGATCTGAGACCCAGTACTTC
13	.	TRBV29-1	.	TRBJ2-5	CSLWGVVDQTQYF	TGCAGCCTATGGGGGGTCGTCGATCAGACCCAGTACTTC
15	.	TRBV6-2/TRBV6-3	TRBD1	TRBJ2-4	CASSYSTGGAGRQYF	TGTGCCAGCAGTTACTCGACAGGGGGAGCCGGGCGGCAGTACTTC
14	.	TRBV29-1	.	TRBJ1-2	CSVPIPGPGYGYTF	TGCAGCGTCCCCATCCCAGGACCTGGCTATGGCTACACCTTC
15	.	TRBV2	.	TRBJ2-1	CASSDLTGGYNEQFF	TGTGCCAGCAGTGATCTTACGGGCGGCTACAATGAGCAGTTCTTC
14	.	TRBV20-1	TRBD1	TRBJ2-1	CSATEDRVYNEQFF	TGCAGTGCTACCGAAGACAGGGTCTACAATGAGCAGTTCTTC
13	.	TRBV7-2	TRBD2	TRBJ2-1	CASSWRETSYLFF	TGTGCCAGCAGCTGGAGGGAGACTAGCTATCTGTTCTTC
18	.	TRBV4-1	TRBD1	TRBJ1-4	CASSQDYRGRTPNEKLFF	TGCGCCAGCAGCCAAGATTACAGGGGGCGCACACCTAATGAAAAACTGTTTTTT
18	.	TRBV12-5	TRBD1	TRBJ2-1	CASGLTIGTGDTYNEQFF	TGTGCTAGTGGTTTGACCATAGGGACAGGGGATACTTACAATGAGCAGTTCTTC
16	once	TRBV28	.	TRBJ2-1	CASRSGTLDSCNEQFF	TGTGCCAGCAGATCCGGGACACTAGACTCCTGCAATGAGCAGTTCTTC
11	once	TRBV12-3/TRBV12-4	.	TRBJ2-5	CAIRVLSNQYF	TGTGCCATCCGAGTACTTAGTAACCAGTACTTC
12	.	TRBV20-1	TRBD2	TRBJ2-7	CSVKREGPEQYF	TGCAGTGTAAAGCGGGAGGGCCCCGAGCAGTACTTC
15	.	TRBV20-1	TRBD1	TRBJ2-3	CSARDFGTGGDTQYF	TGCAGTGCTAGAGATTTCGGGACAGGGGGCGATACGCAGTATTTT
14	.	TRBV20-1	TRBD2	TRBJ2-7	CSAASGRGGYEQYF	TGCAGTGCGGCGAGCGGGAGGGGTGGCTACGAGCAGTACTTC
15	.	TRBV5-1	TRBD1	TRBJ1-1	CASSLAGQGYTEAFF	TGCGCCAGCAGCTTGGCCGGACAGGGGTACACTGAAGCTTTCTTT
14	.	TRBV7-9	TRBD2	TRBJ2-3	CASSPGPGGDTQYF	TGTGCCAGCAGCCCGGGGCCGGGAGGAGATACGCAGTATTTT
17	few	TRBV5-1	TRBD1	TRBJ2-7	CASSSSPSGTGVDEQYF	TGCGCCAGCAGCTCGAGCCCATCCGGGACAGGGGTGGACGAGCAGTACTTC
14	.	TRBV2	.	TRBJ2-3	CASSDRALTDTQYF	TGTGCCAGCAGTGACCGCGCCCTCACAGATACGCAGTATTTT
14	.	TRBV2	.	TRBJ1-5	CASRHDRSNQPQHF	TGTGCCAGCAGGCACGACAGGTCGAATCAGCCCCAGCATTTT
17	.	TRBV6-6	.	TRBJ2-5	CASLYIRPNGAKETQYF	TGTGCCAGCCTATACATCCGACCGAACGGGGCCAAAGAGACCCAGTACTTC